This T cell receptor (beta chain) is drawn from a study of cytomegalovirus exposure and HLA in healthy donors. Researchers ran the PCR with 60 Vbeta and 13 Jbeta primers. TCRdb's copy holds only in-frame clones and misses some; the assay was immunoSEQ multiplex PCR. The profile shows tens of thousands of clones, about three quarters of them singletons. The sample comprised PBMCs. This clonotype was obtained from a middle-aged man in good health and CMV-seronegative.

Written as DNA, the CDR3 is TGTGCCAGCAGTGCCCTATCGACAGGGTCTATCGCTTTCTTT. This encodes CASSALSTGSIAFF. The rearrangement joins TRBV6-1 to TRBJ1-1, with TRBD1 matching over 7 bases. The CDR3 has 14 amino acids. Trimming took 4 bases from V and 11 from J; bases not matched to a gene: 13. CDR1 is MNHNS, CDR2 SASEGT, per germline.